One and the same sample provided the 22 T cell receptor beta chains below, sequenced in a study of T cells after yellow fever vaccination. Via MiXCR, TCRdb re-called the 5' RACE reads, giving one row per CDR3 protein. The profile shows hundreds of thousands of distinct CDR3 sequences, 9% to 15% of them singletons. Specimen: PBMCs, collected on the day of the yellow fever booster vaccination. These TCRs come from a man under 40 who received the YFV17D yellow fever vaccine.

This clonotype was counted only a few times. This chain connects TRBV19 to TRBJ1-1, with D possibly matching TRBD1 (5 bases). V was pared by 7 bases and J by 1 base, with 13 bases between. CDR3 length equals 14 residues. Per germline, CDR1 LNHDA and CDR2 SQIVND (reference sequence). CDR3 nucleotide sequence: TGTGCCAGTACGGGGGTTCGAGGGAACACTGAAGCTTTCTTT. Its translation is CASTGVRGNTEAFF.

The chain's CDR3 is CASSLTPYLGDYNEQFF. In DNA form, the CDR3 reads TGTGCCAGCAGCCTAACGCCCTATTTGGGAGATTACAATGAGCAGTTCTTC. This chain links TRBV7-9 with TRBJ2-1, with TRBD2 as a possible D gene (5 bases). The V gene's germline CDR1 is SEHNR and CDR2 FQNEAQ (reference sequence). This CDR3 is 17 amino acids long. V shed 5 bases and J shed 4 bases, with 21 bases lying between them.

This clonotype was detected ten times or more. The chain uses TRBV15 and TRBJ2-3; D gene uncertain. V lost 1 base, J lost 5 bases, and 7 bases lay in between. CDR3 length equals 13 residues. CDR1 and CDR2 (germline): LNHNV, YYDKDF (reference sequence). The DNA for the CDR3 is TGTGCCACCAGCAGAGTGATGCGAGATACGCAGTATTTT. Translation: CATSRVMRDTQYF.

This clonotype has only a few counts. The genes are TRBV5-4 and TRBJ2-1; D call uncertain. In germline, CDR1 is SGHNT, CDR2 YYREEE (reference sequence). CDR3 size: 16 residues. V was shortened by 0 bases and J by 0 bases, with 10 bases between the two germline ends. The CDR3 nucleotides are TGTGCCAGCAGCTTGGCTGCGTGGCGCTCCTACAATGAGCAGTTCTTC. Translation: CASSLAAWRSYNEQFF.

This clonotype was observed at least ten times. The CDR3 coding sequence is TGTGCCAGCAGTCCGGGACTCCAGTACAATGAGCAGTTCTTC. Amino acid sequence: CASSPGLQYNEQFF. The V call is TRBV27, the J call TRBJ2-1, with a weak D call TRBD2 (6 bases). Germline CDR1 MNHEY, CDR2 SMNVEV (reference sequence). CDR3 length: 14 amino acids. V was pared by 5 bases and J by 4 bases, with 12 bases between.

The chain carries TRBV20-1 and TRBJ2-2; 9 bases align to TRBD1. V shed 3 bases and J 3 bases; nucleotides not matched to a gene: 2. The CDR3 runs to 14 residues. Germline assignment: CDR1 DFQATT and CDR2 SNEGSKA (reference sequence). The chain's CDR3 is CSARGTGYTGELFF. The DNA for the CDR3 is TGCAGTGCTAGGGGGACAGGGTACACCGGGGAGCTGTTTTTT.

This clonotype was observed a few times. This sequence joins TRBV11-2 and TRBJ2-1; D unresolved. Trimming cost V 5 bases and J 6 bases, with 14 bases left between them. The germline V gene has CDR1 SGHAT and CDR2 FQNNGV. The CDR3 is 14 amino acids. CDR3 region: CASSPTSVGNEQFF. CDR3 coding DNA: TGTGCCAGCAGCCCCACGTCAGTGGGCAATGAGCAGTTCTTC. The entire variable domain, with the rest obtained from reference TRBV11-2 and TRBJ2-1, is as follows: EAGVAQSPRYKIIEKRQSVAFWCNPISGHATLYWYQQILGQGPKLLIQFQNNGVVDDSQLPKDRFSAERLKGVDSTLKIQPAKLEDSAVYLCASSPTSVGNEQFFGPGTRLTVL.

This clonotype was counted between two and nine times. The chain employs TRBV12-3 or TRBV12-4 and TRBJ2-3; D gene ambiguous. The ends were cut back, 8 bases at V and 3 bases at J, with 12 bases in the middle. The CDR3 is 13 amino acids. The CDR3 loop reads CASLRGSTDTQYF. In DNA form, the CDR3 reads TGTGCCAGCCTCCGCGGAAGTACAGATACGCAGTATTTT.

CDR3 DNA: TGTGCCAGCAGCTTCTCAGGGGTTGGGACTGAAGCTTTCTTT. Translation gives CASSFSGVGTEAFF. The rearrangement links TRBV11-2 to TRBJ1-1; a weak D match, TRBD1 (6 bases). The CDR3 runs to 14 residues. Per germline, CDR1 SGHAT and CDR2 FQNNGV. With 3 bases removed from V and 5 bases from J, the gap between germline ends came to 13 bases.

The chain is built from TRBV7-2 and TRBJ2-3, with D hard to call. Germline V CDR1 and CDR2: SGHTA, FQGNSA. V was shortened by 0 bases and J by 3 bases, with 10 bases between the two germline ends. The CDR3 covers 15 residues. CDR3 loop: CASSLAAYGTDTQYF. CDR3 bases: TGTGCCAGCAGCTTAGCGGCCTACGGTACAGATACGCAGTATTTT.

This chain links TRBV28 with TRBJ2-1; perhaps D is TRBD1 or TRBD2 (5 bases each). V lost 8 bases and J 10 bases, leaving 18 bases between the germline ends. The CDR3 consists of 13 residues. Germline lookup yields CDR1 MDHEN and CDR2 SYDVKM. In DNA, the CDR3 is TGTGCCAGCCTTTGGGGCCCCGGGACCGAGCAGTTCTTC. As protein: CASLWGPGTEQFF.

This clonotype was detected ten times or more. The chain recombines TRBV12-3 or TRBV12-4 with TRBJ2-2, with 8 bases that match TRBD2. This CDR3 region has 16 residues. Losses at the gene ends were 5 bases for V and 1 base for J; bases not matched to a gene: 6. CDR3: CASSANSGRNTGELFF. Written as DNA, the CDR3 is TGTGCCAGCAGTGCCAACAGCGGGAGGAACACCGGGGAGCTGTTTTTT.

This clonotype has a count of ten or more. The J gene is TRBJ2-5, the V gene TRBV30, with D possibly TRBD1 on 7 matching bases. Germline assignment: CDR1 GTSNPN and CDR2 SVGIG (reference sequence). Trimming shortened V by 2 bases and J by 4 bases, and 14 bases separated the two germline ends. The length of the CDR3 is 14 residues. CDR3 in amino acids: CAWSTPGGGETQYF. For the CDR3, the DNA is TGTGCCTGGAGTACCCCAGGGGGAGGAGAGACCCAGTACTTC.

Here the CDR3 reads CASSTQPGLVRRNEQFF. In DNA, the CDR3 is TGTGCCAGCAGCACCCAACCGGGACTAGTGAGGCGCAATGAGCAGTTCTTC. The chain recombines TRBV7-9 with TRBJ2-1, with 8 bases aligning to TRBD2. Trimming removed 5 bases from V and 6 bases from J; junction bases left unmatched: 15. Per germline, CDR1 SEHNR and CDR2 FQNEAQ (reference sequence). The CDR3 spans 17 residues.

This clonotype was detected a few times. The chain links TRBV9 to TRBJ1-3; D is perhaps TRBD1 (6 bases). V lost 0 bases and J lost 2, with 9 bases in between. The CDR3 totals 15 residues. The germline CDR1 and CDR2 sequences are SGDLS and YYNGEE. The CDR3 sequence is CASSVAAGAGNTIYF. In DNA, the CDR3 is TGTGCCAGCAGCGTAGCGGCAGGGGCTGGAAACACCATATATTTT.

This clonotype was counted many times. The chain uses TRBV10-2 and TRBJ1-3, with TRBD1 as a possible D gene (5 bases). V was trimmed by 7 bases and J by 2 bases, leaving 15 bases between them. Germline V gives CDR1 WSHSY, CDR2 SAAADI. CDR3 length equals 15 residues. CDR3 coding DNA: TGCGCCAGCAAAACAGGAGTTGATCCTGGAAACACCATATATTTT. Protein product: CASKTGVDPGNTIYF.

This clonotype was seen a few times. The CDR3 is CAWSVLRGVYEQYF. In DNA form, the CDR3 reads TGTGCCTGGAGTGTACTGAGGGGGGTCTACGAGCAGTACTTC. The rearrangement links TRBV30 to TRBJ2-7; possibly TRBD1 or TRBD2 for D (6 bases each). V dropped 0 bases and J dropped 3 bases, with 12 bases sitting between them. CDR1 and CDR2 from the germline V gene are GTSNPN and SVGIG (reference sequence). This CDR3 has 14 residues.

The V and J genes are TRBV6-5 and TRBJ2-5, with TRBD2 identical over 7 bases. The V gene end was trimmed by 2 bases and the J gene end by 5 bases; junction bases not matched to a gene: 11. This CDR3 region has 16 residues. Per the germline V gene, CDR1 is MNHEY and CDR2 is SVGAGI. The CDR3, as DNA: TGTGCCAGCAGTTACCCCCGGACTAGTTCTGAGGAGACCCAGTACTTC. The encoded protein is CASSYPRTSSEETQYF.

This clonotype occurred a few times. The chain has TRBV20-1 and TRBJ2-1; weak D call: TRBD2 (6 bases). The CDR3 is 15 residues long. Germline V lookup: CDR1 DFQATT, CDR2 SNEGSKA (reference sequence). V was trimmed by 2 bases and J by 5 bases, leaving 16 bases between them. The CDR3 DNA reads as TGCAGTGCTAGACTGCGGGAATTTTGGGACAATGAGCAGTTCTTC. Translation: CSARLREFWDNEQFF.

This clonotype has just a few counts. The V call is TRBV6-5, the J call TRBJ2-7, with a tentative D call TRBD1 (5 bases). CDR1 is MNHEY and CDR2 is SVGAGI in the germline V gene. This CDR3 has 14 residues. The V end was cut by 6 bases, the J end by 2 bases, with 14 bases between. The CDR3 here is CASRSREPAYEQYF. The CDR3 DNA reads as TGTGCCAGCAGATCCAGGGAACCTGCCTACGAGCAGTACTTC.

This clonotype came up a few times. CDR3 loop: CASRIGLGLSYEQYF. CDR3 coding DNA: TGTGCCAGCAGGATCGGACTAGGCCTCTCCTACGAGCAGTACTTC. The genes are TRBV12-3 or TRBV12-4 and TRBJ2-7; 7 nucleotides agree with TRBD2. This CDR3 has 15 amino acids. Losses at the gene ends were 6 bases for V and 0 bases for J; bases not matched to a gene: 8.

The CDR3 reads CASSLSPQGQPQHF. In nucleotides, the CDR3 is TGTGCCAGCAGTTTATCCCCCCAAGGGCAGCCCCAGCATTTT. The chain links TRBV12-3 or TRBV12-4 to TRBJ1-5; D unresolved. V was pared by 2 bases and J by 7 bases, with 12 bases between. The CDR3 has 14 amino acids.